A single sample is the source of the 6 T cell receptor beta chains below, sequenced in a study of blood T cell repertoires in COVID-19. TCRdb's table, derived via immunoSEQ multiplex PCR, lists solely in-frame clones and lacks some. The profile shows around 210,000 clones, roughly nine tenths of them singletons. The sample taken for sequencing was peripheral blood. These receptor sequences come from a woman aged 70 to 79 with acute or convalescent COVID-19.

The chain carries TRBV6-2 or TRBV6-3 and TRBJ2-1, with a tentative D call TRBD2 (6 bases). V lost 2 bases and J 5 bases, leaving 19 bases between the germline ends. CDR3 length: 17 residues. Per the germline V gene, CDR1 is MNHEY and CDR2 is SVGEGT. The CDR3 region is CASSYPGLSRSDNEQFF. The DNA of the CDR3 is TGTGCCAGCAGTTACCCCGGACTAAGCCGGTCTGACAATGAGCAGTTCTTC.

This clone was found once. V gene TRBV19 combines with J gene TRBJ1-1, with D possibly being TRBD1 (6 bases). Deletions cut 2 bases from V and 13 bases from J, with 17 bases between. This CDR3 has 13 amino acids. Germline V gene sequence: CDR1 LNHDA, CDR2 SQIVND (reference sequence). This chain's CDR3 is CASSITGTLVGFF. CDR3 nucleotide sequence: TGTGCCAGTAGTATAACCGGGACATTGGTAGGTTTCTTT.

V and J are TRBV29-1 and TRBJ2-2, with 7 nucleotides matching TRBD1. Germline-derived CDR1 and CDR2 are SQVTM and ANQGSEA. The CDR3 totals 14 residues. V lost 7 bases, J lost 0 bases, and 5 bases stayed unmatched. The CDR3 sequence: CSAEGGSNTGELFF. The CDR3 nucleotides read TGCAGCGCCGAAGGGGGCTCGAACACCGGGGAGCTGTTTTTT.

CDR3 loop: CASSERPASRETQYF. The CDR3 coding sequence is TGTGCCAGCAGTGAAAGGCCGGCCTCCAGGGAGACCCAGTACTTC. The chain is built from TRBV6-1 and TRBJ2-5; D not certain. The V end was cut by 2 bases, the J end by 5 bases, with 15 bases between. The germline V gene has CDR1 MNHNS and CDR2 SASEGT. The CDR3 runs to 15 residues.

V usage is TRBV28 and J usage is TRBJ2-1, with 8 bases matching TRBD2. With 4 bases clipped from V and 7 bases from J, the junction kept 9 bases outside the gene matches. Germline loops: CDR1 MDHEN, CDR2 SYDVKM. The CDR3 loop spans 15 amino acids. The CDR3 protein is CASSWGLVRSNEQFF. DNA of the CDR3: TGTGCCAGCAGTTGGGGACTAGTTCGTTCTAATGAGCAGTTCTTC.

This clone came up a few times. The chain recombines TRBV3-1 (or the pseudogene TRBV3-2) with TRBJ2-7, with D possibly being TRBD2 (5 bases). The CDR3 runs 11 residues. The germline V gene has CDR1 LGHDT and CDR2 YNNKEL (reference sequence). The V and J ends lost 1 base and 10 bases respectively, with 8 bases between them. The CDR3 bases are TGTGCCAGCAGCCAAGGCGGGTTTCAGTACTTC. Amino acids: CASSQGGFQYF.